Presented here are 5 T cell receptor beta chains from one specimen sequenced in a study of beta chain features in type 1 diabetes. The whole isolated RNA underwent reverse transcription, so sequencing captured expressed TCRB transcripts. The data were produced by immunoSEQ multiplex PCR, yet TCRdb's version contains in-frame clones alone and is incomplete. Here the sample spans around 500,000 clones, roughly 30% being singletons. The sequencing sample was made of naive CD4+ T cells from blood. The receptors were sampled from a man younger than 35 in good health.

This clone was counted a few times. V and J are TRBV5-5 and TRBJ2-4; no clear D. V shed 0 bases and J shed 8 bases, with 12 bases lying between them. There are 14 residues in the CDR3. Germline-derived CDR1 and CDR2 are SGHKS and YYEKEE (reference sequence). Here the CDR3 DNA reads TGTGCCAGCAGCTTGGAAGCGACATTGGACATTCAGTACTTC. Translation: CASSLEATLDIQYF. The variable domain in full, with the rest retrieved from reference TRBV5-5 and TRBJ2-4, is DAGVTQSPTHLIKTRGQQVTLRCSPISGHKSVSWYQQVLGQGPQFIFQYYEKEERGRGNFPDRFSARQFPNYSSELNVNALLLGDSALYLCASSLEATLDIQYFGAGTRLSVL.

The chain employs TRBV29-1 and TRBJ2-1, with 7 bases lining up with TRBD1. Germline lookup yields CDR1 SQVTM and CDR2 ANQGSEA. This CDR3 has 14 amino acids. V was pared by 4 bases and J by 2 bases, with 5 bases of the junction left unmatched. This chain's CDR3 is CSVAGQVTYNEQFF. The CDR3 DNA is TGCAGCGTTGCAGGACAGGTTACCTACAATGAGCAGTTCTTC.

The rearrangement links TRBV7-2 to TRBJ2-7; weak D call: TRBD2 (6 bases). The CDR3 is 14 residues long. V was shortened by 5 bases and J by 1 base, with 12 bases between the two germline ends. Germline assignment: CDR1 SGHTA and CDR2 FQGNSA. The CDR3 DNA sequence: TGTGCCAGCAGCGCGCGAAGCGGGTCCTACGAGCAGTACTTC. This encodes CASSARSGSYEQYF.

This chain links TRBV6-6 with TRBJ2-5; D could derive from TRBD1 or TRBD2 (5 bases each). V dropped 3 bases and J dropped 0 bases, with 14 bases sitting between them. The CDR3 is 16 amino acids. In germline, CDR1 is MNHNY, CDR2 SVGAGI (reference sequence). The CDR3 nucleotides read TGTGCCAGCAGTTATCGGGGCGGAAGATACCAAGAGACCCAGTACTTC. It yields the protein CASSYRGGRYQETQYF.

The chain couples TRBV6-1 to TRBJ2-6; no firm D call. The CDR3 is made up of 13 amino acids. V dropped 6 bases and J dropped 4 bases, with 7 bases sitting between them. Germline V gene lookup returns CDR1 MNHNS and CDR2 SASEGT. As DNA, the CDR3 is TGTGCCAGCAGACTAATGGGGGCCAACGTCCTGACTTTC. This encodes CASRLMGANVLTF.